This T cell receptor beta chain was sequenced for a study of T-cell reconstitution after alpha-beta-depleted transplantation in children. This clonotype has ten or more counts. The CDR3 covers 18 residues. Germline-derived CDR1 and CDR2 are SGHVS and FQNEAQ. Between the trimmed V and J ends, which lost 5 bases and 2 bases, there was a span of 22 bases. For TCRbeta, the library was prepared with unique molecular identifiers. TCRdb analysed the PCR reads with MiXCR anew, one entry per CDR3 protein. The table shows 200,000 to 250,000 distinct CDR3 sequences, with roughly 7.1% occurring only once. The input for sequencing was PBMCs, taken before TCRalphabeta/CD19-depleted stem cell transplant. This chain connects TRBV7-8 to TRBJ2-1; perhaps TRBD2 as D (6 bases). This clonotype originated in a boy younger than 10 with acute lymphoblastic leukemia, due to receive a stem cell transplant. The CDR3 DNA sequence: TGTGCCAGCAGCCCTGATTTTGGAGTAGCGGACCCCTACAATGAGCAGTTCTTC. It encodes CASSPDFGVADPYNEQFF.